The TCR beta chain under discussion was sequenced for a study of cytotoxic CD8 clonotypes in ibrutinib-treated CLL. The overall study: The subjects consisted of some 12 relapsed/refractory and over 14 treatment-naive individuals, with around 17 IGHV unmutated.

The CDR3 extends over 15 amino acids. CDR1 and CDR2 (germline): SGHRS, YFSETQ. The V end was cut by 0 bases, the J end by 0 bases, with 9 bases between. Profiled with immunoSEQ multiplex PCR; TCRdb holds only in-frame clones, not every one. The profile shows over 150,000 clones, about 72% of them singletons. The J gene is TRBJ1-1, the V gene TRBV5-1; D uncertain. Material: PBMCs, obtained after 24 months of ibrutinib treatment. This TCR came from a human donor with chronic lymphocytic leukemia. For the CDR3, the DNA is TGCGCCAGCAGCTTGGACTGGGCGATGAACACTGAAGCTTTCTTT. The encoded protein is CASSLDWAMNTEAFF.